The present entry profiles one T cell receptor beta chain with its context. The ends were cut back, 3 bases at V and 2 bases at J, with 8 bases in the middle. The germline gives CDR1 MNHEY, CDR2 SMNVEV (reference sequence). The CDR3 loop spans 13 amino acids. The record originates from a study of control samples from healthy donors and cancer patients. The assay was immunoSEQ multiplex PCR, and TCRdb's table has in-frame clones only and misses some. This repertoire shows 130,000 to 150,000 clones, roughly 93% found once; its top ten account for more than 5%. The origin of this receptor is a man in his late teens or twenties in good health. J is TRBJ2-7 and V is TRBV27; no clear D gene. The sequenced sample was blood. CDR3 sequence (DNA): TGTGCCAGCAGTTTGGACCGAGCCTACGAGCAGTACTTC. It translates to CASSLDRAYEQYF.